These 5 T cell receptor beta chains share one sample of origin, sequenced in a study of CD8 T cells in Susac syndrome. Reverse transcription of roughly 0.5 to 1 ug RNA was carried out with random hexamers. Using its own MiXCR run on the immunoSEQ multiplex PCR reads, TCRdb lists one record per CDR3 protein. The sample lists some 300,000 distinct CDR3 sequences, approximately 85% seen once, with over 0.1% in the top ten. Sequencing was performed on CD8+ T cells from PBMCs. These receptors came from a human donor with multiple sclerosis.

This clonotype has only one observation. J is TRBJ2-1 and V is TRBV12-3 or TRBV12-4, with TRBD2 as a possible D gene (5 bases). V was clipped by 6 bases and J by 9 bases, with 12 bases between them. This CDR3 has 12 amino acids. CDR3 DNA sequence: TGTGCCAGCAGGGTCGGGATTACTGAGCAGTTCTTC. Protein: CASRVGITEQFF.

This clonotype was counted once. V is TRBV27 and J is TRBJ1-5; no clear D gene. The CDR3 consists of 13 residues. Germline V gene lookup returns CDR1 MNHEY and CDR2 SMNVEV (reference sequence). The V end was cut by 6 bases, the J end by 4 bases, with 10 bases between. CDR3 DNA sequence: TGTGCCAGCAGCCCGGAAGGGAATCAGCCCCAGCATTTT. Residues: CASSPEGNQPQHF.

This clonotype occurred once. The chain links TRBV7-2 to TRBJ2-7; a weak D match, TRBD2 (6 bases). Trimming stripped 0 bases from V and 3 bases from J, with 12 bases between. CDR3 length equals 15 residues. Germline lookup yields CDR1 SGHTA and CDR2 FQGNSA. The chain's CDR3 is CASSLAIRRDYEQYF. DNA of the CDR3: TGTGCCAGCAGCTTAGCTATCAGGCGGGACTACGAGCAGTACTTC.

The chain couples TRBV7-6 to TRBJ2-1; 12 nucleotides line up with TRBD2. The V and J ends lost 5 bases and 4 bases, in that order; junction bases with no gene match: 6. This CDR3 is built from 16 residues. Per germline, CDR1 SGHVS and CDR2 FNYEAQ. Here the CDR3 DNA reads TGTGCCAGCAGCCTACGGACTAGCGGGACGTACAATGAGCAGTTCTTC. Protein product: CASSLRTSGTYNEQFF.

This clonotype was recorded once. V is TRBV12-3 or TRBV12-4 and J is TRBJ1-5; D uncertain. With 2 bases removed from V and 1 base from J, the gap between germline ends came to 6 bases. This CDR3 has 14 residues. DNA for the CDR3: TGTGCCAGCAGTTTATGGGTCAGCAATCAGCCCCAGCATTTT. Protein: CASSLWVSNQPQHF.